This TCR beta chain is drawn from a study of shared clonotypes between healthy human individuals. Study-wide findings and caveats: Shared clonotypes: approximately 5% naive CD4, roughly 3.8% naive CD8, about 2.5% memory CD4, approximately 0.41% memory CD8.

Trimming cost V 2 bases and J 0 bases, with 8 bases left between them. CDR3 size: 14 residues. The germline V gene encodes CDR1 SGHRS and CDR2 YFSETQ. The sorted-subset replicate PCRs were given approximately 190 ng DNA, which is tens of thousands of T cell genomes. Using immunoSEQ multiplex PCR, the repertoire was profiled, and TCRdb retains in-frame clones only, with some absent. The sample contains a few hundred thousand clones, 50% to 75% of which appear only once. The investigators split CD4+ cells into a CD45RA+ naive subset and a CD45RA-negative memory subset. Of note for this clone: Its antigen is as yet unknown.

Sequenced input: memory CD4+ T cells sorted from blood. The subset: CD45RA-negative fraction. The chain has TRBV5-1 and TRBJ2-5; D unclear. The clonotype originates from a man under 40 in good health. The CDR3 is CASSFDRYQETQYF. CDR3 coding DNA: TGCGCCAGCAGCTTTGATCGGTACCAAGAGACCCAGTACTTC.